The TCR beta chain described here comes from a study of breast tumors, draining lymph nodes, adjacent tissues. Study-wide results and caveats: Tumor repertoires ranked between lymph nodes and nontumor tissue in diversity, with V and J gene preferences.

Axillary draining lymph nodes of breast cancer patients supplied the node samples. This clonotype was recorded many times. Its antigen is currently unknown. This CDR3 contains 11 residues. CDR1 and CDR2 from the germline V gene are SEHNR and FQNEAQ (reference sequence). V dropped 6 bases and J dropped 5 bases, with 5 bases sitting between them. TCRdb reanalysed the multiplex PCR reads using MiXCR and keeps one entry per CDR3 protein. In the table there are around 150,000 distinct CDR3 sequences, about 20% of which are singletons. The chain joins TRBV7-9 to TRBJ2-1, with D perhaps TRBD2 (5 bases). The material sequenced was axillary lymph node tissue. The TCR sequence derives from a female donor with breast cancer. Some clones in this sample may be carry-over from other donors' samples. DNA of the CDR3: TGTGCCAGCAGTAGCGACAATGAGCAGTTCTTC. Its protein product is CASSSDNEQFF.